The clone carrying this T cell receptor beta chain is a singleton in its sample. The multiple sclerosis controls were treatment-naive patients, and their relapsing-remitting disease was stable or active. A quantity of about 0.45 to 1 ug RNA underwent reverse transcription using random hexamers. TCRdb analysed the immunoSEQ multiplex PCR reads with MiXCR anew, one entry per CDR3 protein. The sample has about 150,000 distinct CDR3 sequences, nearly 97% seen once. The CDR3 has 13 amino acids. V was clipped by 3 bases and J by 8 bases, with 11 bases between them. Germline CDR1 reads MGHRA; CDR2 reads YSYEKL. This entry comes from a study of CD8 T cells in Susac syndrome.

This chain joins TRBV4-1 and TRBJ1-3, with no clear D. The receptor was derived from a human donor with multiple sclerosis. The specimen was CD8+ T cells from PBMCs. In DNA form, the CDR3 reads TGCGCCAGCAGCCACCACCCGGGGTACACCATATATTTT. It codes for CASSHHPGYTIYF.